This T cell receptor beta chain comes out of a study of T cells in Graves' hyperthyroidism and ophthalmopathy. Study as a whole: It was at initial diagnosis, before any treatment, that peripheral blood was collected.

The CDR3 is 17 amino acids. V was clipped by 0 bases and J by 4 bases, with 16 bases between them. Germline CDR1 DFQATT, CDR2 SNEGSKA (reference sequence). Study-wide results and limits: A model built on 13 V-J features separated ophthalmopathy from stable hyperthyroidism. The model's output predicted ophthalmopathy at a median of about 6.5 months prior to onset.

Only a few counts were recorded for this clonotype. Its antigen is currently unknown. RNA transcripts yielded amplified TCR beta CDR3 regions. Using the HTBI primer set, a first-round RT-PCR was run on the TCR CDR3. TCRdb recomputed calls from the multiplex PCR reads with MiXCR, one row per CDR3 protein. The table records some 370,000 distinct CDR3 sequences, roughly a sixth of them present only once. This TCR derives from a woman aged 25 to 39 with Graves' hyperthyroidism that later progressed to Graves' ophthalmopathy. The specimen sequenced was blood. The gene calls are TRBV20-1 and TRBJ1-6; maybe TRBD1 (6 bases). The CDR3 DNA sequence: TGCAGTGCTAGAGATTCGCAGGGGTCGGGGTATAATTCACCCCTCCACTTT. It specifies CSARDSQGSGYNSPLHF.